A single TCR beta chain is shown here with its context. The data originate from a study of blood T cell repertoires in COVID-19. On the study more broadly: There were acute and convalescent COVID-19 samples, and they came from the United States, Italy and Spain. T cells, B-cell-depleted T cells, or PBMCs supplied cDNA or gDNA.

Per the germline V gene, CDR1 is SGHVS and CDR2 is FNYEAQ. This CDR3 region has 17 residues. The V end lost 1 base, the J end lost 0 bases, and 13 bases lay between the germline ends. Measured with immunoSEQ multiplex PCR; TCRdb has only the in-frame clones, and not every one. Of a few hundred thousand clones listed, 86% are singletons. This receptor was taken from a woman aged 25 to 45 with active or convalescent COVID-19. V is TRBV7-6 and J is TRBJ2-1; D is possibly TRBD1 (5 bases). The material sequenced was peripheral blood. In DNA, the CDR3 is TGTGCCAGCAGCTTAGTACGCAGACAGAGCTCCTACAATGAGCAGTTCTTC. Its translation is CASSLVRRQSSYNEQFF.